This is a list of T cell receptor beta chains from one sample in a study of cytomegalovirus exposure and HLA in healthy donors. Measured with immunoSEQ multiplex PCR; TCRdb has only the in-frame clones, and not every one. The sample has 150,000 to 200,000 clones; over 75% are singletons. Source material: PBMCs. Receptors were obtained from a male donor in good health and CMV-seronegative. The CDR3 runs from the conserved cysteine through the conserved F or W. Fields, in order: D gene, clone size, V gene, J gene, CDR3 protein, CDR3 DNA. A D gene is named only where the DNA matches it firmly. Clone size appears in some rows only: once, few, many, or a class for an expanded clone.

D: TRBD1
size: once
V: TRBV5-1
J: TRBJ1-1
CDR3: CASSLGGGTGGLNTEAFF
DNA: TGCGCCAGCAGCTTGGGTGGGGGGACAGGGGGCCTGAACACTGAAGCTTTCTTT

D: TRBD1
size: NA
V: TRBV27
J: TRBJ1-1
CDR3: CASSPLTGYTEAFF
DNA: TGTGCCAGCAGTCCCCTGACAGGGTACACTGAAGCTTTCTTT

D: NA
size: NA
V: TRBV5-6
J: TRBJ1-6
CDR3: CASSLVGVYSPLHF
DNA: TGTGCCAGCAGCTTGGTAGGGGTGTATTCACCCCTCCACTTT

D: NA
size: once
V: TRBV27
J: TRBJ2-6
CDR3: CASSLRVRGETGANVLTF
DNA: TGTGCCAGCAGTTTACGCGTCAGGGGGGAGACTGGGGCCAACGTCCTGACTTTC

D: NA
size: NA
V: TRBV9
J: TRBJ1-2
CDR3: CASSPSGTNYGYTF
DNA: TGTGCCAGCAGCCCTAGCGGGACTAACTATGGCTACACCTTC

D: NA
size: NA
V: TRBV28
J: TRBJ1-5
CDR3: CASSLFSGSYSNQPQHF
DNA: TGTGCCAGCAGTTTATTTTCAGGGTCTTATAGCAATCAGCCCCAGCATTTT

D: TRBD1
size: NA
V: TRBV6-5
J: TRBJ1-1
CDR3: CASTNRGTEAFF
DNA: TGTGCCAGCACCAACAGGGGGACTGAAGCTTTCTTT

D: TRBD2
size: NA
V: TRBV5-1
J: TRBJ2-3
CDR3: CASSLFGGSSTDTQYF
DNA: TGCGCCAGCAGCTTGTTTGGCGGGAGCAGCACAGATACGCAGTATTTT

D: NA
size: NA
V: TRBV2
J: TRBJ1-1
CDR3: CASSSYAGLIMNTEAFF
DNA: TGTGCCAGCAGTAGTTATGCGGGGTTGATCATGAACACTGAAGCTTTCTTT

D: TRBD1
size: NA
V: TRBV2
J: TRBJ1-2
CDR3: CASSEAGGAGYGYTF
DNA: TGTGCCAGCAGTGAAGCAGGGGGCGCGGGCTATGGCTACACCTTC

D: TRBD2
size: once
V: TRBV7-8
J: TRBJ2-7
CDR3: CASSLMGLKIEQYF
DNA: TGTGCCAGCAGCTTAATGGGACTAAAAATCGAGCAGTACTTC

D: TRBD1
size: NA
V: TRBV29-1
J: TRBJ1-2
CDR3: CSVFGQVSNYGYTF
DNA: TGCAGCGTTTTCGGACAGGTTTCTAACTATGGCTACACCTTC

D: TRBD1
size: NA
V: TRBV25-1
J: TRBJ1-6
CDR3: CASWGQGQNSPLHF
DNA: TGTGCCAGCTGGGGACAGGGACAAAATTCACCCCTCCACTTT

D: TRBD1
size: NA
V: TRBV6-1
J: TRBJ1-5
CDR3: CASSPDRGDQPQHF
DNA: TGTGCCAGCAGTCCAGACAGGGGCGATCAGCCCCAGCATTTT

D: NA
size: NA
V: TRBV5-1
J: TRBJ1-2
CDR3: CASSEENSRDKGYGYTF
DNA: TGCGCCAGCAGCGAGGAAAATTCCCGGGACAAAGGCTATGGCTACACCTTC

D: NA
size: NA
V: TRBV5-1
J: TRBJ2-7
CDR3: CASSLGWQGYGEQYF
DNA: TGCGCCAGCAGTCTTGGGTGGCAGGGTTATGGCGAGCAGTACTTC

D: NA
size: NA
V: TRBV6-5
J: TRBJ1-2
CDR3: CASSYSRKGLGYTF
DNA: TGTGCCAGCAGTTACTCGAGAAAGGGGCTTGGCTACACCTTC

D: NA
size: NA
V: TRBV18
J: TRBJ2-7
CDR3: CASSLPRSEQYF
DNA: TGTGCCAGCTCACTCCCCAGGTCCGAGCAGTACTTC

D: NA
size: NA
V: TRBV18
J: TRBJ1-3
CDR3: CASSPPASGNTIYF
DNA: TGTGCCAGCTCACCACCAGCCTCAGGAAACACCATATATTTT

D: NA
size: NA
V: TRBV27
J: TRBJ1-3
CDR3: CASSPTGIPGNTIYF
DNA: TGTGCCAGCAGTCCAACAGGGATCCCTGGAAACACCATATATTTT

D: NA
size: NA
V: TRBV23-1
J: TRBJ2-7
CDR3: CASSPRMSPAYEQYF
DNA: TGCGCCAGCAGTCCTAGGATGTCCCCGGCCTACGAGCAGTACTTC

D: TRBD2
size: NA
V: TRBV2
J: TRBJ2-2
CDR3: CASSVGGADTGELFF
DNA: TGTGCCAGCAGTGTCGGGGGGGCTGACACCGGGGAGCTGTTTTTT

D: NA
size: NA
V: TRBV5-1
J: TRBJ2-5
CDR3: CASSSPSGETQYF
DNA: TGCGCCAGCAGCTCCCCGTCCGGAGAGACCCAGTACTTC

D: NA
size: NA
V: TRBV5-4
J: TRBJ1-1
CDR3: CASSFGGTEAFF
DNA: TGTGCCAGCAGCTTTGGAGGCACTGAAGCTTTCTTT

D: NA
size: NA
V: TRBV27
J: TRBJ2-7
CDR3: CARRARPNEQYF
DNA: TGTGCCAGGAGGGCGCGGCCAAACGAGCAGTACTTC

D: NA
size: few
V: TRBV2
J: TRBJ1-1
CDR3: CASSAMGRNTEAFF
DNA: TGTGCCAGCAGTGCCATGGGCAGGAACACTGAAGCTTTCTTT

D: NA
size: few
V: TRBV6-5
J: TRBJ2-7
CDR3: CASSRGYEQYF
DNA: TGTGCCAGCAGTAGGGGTTACGAGCAGTACTTC

D: TRBD1
size: NA
V: TRBV9
J: TRBJ1-2
CDR3: CASRGTGDGYTF
DNA: TGTGCCAGCAGAGGGACAGGGGATGGCTACACCTTC

D: TRBD1
size: NA
V: TRBV9
J: TRBJ1-3
CDR3: CASSPRQGPSSGNTIYF
DNA: TGTGCCAGCAGCCCTCGACAGGGGCCGAGCTCTGGAAACACCATATATTTT

D: NA
size: NA
V: TRBV5-1
J: TRBJ1-4
CDR3: CASTTNVGQLSEKLFF
DNA: TGCGCCAGCACCACGAACGTCGGACAGCTTAGTGAAAAACTGTTTTTT

D: TRBD1
size: NA
V: TRBV5-4
J: TRBJ1-6
CDR3: CASSSGQGSYNSPLHF
DNA: TGTGCCAGCAGCTCCGGACAGGGCTCCTATAATTCACCCCTCCACTTT

D: NA
size: once
V: TRBV7-9
J: TRBJ2-1
CDR3: CASSSFLSNSNEQFF
DNA: TGTGCCAGCAGCTCCTTTCTTAGCAATTCGAATGAGCAGTTCTTC

D: NA
size: NA
V: TRBV2
J: TRBJ2-3
CDR3: CASSERAGGWDTQYF
DNA: TGTGCCAGCAGTGAGAGGGCAGGAGGGTGGGATACGCAGTATTTT

D: NA
size: NA
V: TRBV6-6
J: TRBJ1-3
CDR3: CASKNLRDSGNTIYF
DNA: TGTGCCAGCAAAAACCTCCGGGACTCTGGAAACACCATATATTTT

D: NA
size: once
V: TRBV4-1
J: TRBJ1-5
CDR3: CASSQGGPLQPQHF
DNA: TGCGCCAGCAGCCAGGGGGGGCCCCTCCAGCCCCAGCATTTT

D: NA
size: NA
V: TRBV7-9
J: TRBJ1-1
CDR3: CASSLIGEGTEAFF
DNA: TGTGCCAGCAGCTTAATCGGGGAAGGGACTGAAGCTTTCTTT

D: TRBD1
size: NA
V: TRBV29-1
J: TRBJ2-2
CDR3: CSVVIGTGPTGELFF
DNA: TGCAGCGTTGTAATCGGGACAGGTCCCACCGGGGAGCTGTTTTTT

D: NA
size: NA
V: TRBV5-8
J: TRBJ1-4
CDR3: CASSWRTAGLFF
DNA: TGTGCCAGCAGCTGGCGAACGGCAGGACTGTTTTTT

D: NA
size: NA
V: TRBV27
J: TRBJ2-3
CDR3: CASSHTGDTQYF
DNA: TGTGCCAGCAGCCACACGGGAGATACGCAGTATTTT

D: NA
size: NA
V: TRBV4-1
J: TRBJ2-5
CDR3: CASSPGLGPETQYF
DNA: TGCGCCAGCAGCCCAGGGTTGGGCCCAGAGACCCAGTACTTC

D: NA
size: NA
V: TRBV18
J: TRBJ2-5
CDR3: CASSPPSQYQETQYF
DNA: TGTGCCAGCTCACCACCGTCCCAGTACCAAGAGACCCAGTACTTC

D: NA
size: NA
V: TRBV19
J: TRBJ1-3
CDR3: CASSIGSGNTIYF
DNA: TGTGCCAGTAGTATCGGCTCTGGAAACACCATATATTTT

D: TRBD2
size: NA
V: TRBV4-3
J: TRBJ2-7
CDR3: CASSLLAGGSTYEQYF
DNA: TGCGCCAGCAGCCTCCTCGCGGGGGGTTCGACCTACGAGCAGTACTTC

D: TRBD2
size: NA
V: TRBV11-1
J: TRBJ2-4
CDR3: CASSPRGRGGIQYF
DNA: TGTGCCAGCAGCCCCCGGGGGAGGGGTGGCATTCAGTACTTC

D: TRBD2
size: NA
V: TRBV6-6
J: TRBJ2-2
CDR3: CASSTSGGGARELFF
DNA: TGTGCCAGCAGTACTAGCGGGGGTGGAGCTCGGGAGCTGTTTTTT

D: NA
size: NA
V: TRBV23-1
J: TRBJ1-6
CDR3: CASSPREYNSPLHF
DNA: TGCGCCAGCAGTCCCCGTGAGTATAATTCACCCCTCCACTTT

D: NA
size: NA
V: TRBV15
J: TRBJ2-5
CDR3: CATSRDRGRTQYF
DNA: TGTGCCACCAGCAGAGATCGAGGGAGGACCCAGTACTTC

D: TRBD1
size: NA
V: TRBV6-4
J: TRBJ2-5
CDR3: CASSETGKGEETQYF
DNA: TGTGCCAGCAGTGAGACAGGGAAAGGGGAAGAGACCCAGTACTTC

D: NA
size: few
V: TRBV2
J: TRBJ1-5
CDR3: CASSADAGASNQPQHF
DNA: TGTGCCAGCAGTGCCGATGCGGGGGCTAGCAATCAGCCCCAGCATTTT

D: TRBD1
size: few
V: TRBV7-2
J: TRBJ1-5
CDR3: CASTTDRGLNQPQHF
DNA: TGTGCCAGCACGACCGACAGGGGGCTCAATCAGCCCCAGCATTTT

D: NA
size: NA
V: TRBV18
J: TRBJ1-1
CDR3: CASSPSNTEAFF
DNA: TGTGCCAGCTCACCCTCTAACACTGAAGCTTTCTTT

D: TRBD1
size: NA
V: TRBV5-4
J: TRBJ1-1
CDR3: CASSGRDRNTEAFF
DNA: TGTGCCAGCAGCGGCCGGGACAGGAACACTGAAGCTTTCTTT

D: NA
size: few
V: TRBV15
J: TRBJ1-5
CDR3: CATRGATYGPQHF
DNA: TGTGCCACCAGGGGAGCCACCTACGGGCCCCAGCATTTT